Listed below are T cell receptor beta chains from one sample, sequenced in a study of a mutant IDH1 vaccine in newly diagnosed glioma. TCRdb keeps only in-frame clones here, not all; method: immunoSEQ multiplex PCR. The table records approximately 61,000 clones, about 88% of them present only once. The antigens of these receptors remain unknown. This material consisted of PBMCs, taken from a glioma patient whose treatment included an IDH1 peptide vaccine. These TCRs come from a woman aged 50 to 65 with glioma. CDR3s include the opening cysteine and the closing phenylalanine or tryptophan. The order of the fields is CDR3 protein, CDR3 DNA, V gene, CDR3 length, J gene, D gene, clone size. The D gene is left open where the match is weak. Part of the rows lack a size; the others show once, few, many or a class for expanded clones.

CDR3aa: CASSQVPGNSNQPQHF
CDR3nt: TGCGCCAGCAGCCAAGTTCCTGGAAATAGCAATCAGCCCCAGCATTTT
v_gene: TRBV4-3
len: 16
j_gene: TRBJ1-5
d_gene: .
abundance: .

CDR3aa: CASRGTGLGGTEAFF
CDR3nt: TGTGCCAGCAGAGGGACAGGGTTGGGCGGCACTGAAGCTTTCTTT
v_gene: TRBV2
len: 15
j_gene: TRBJ1-1
d_gene: TRBD1
abundance: .

CDR3aa: CASSLGGGTNTQYF
CDR3nt: TGCGCCAGCAGCTTGGGTGGGGGGACAAATACGCAGTATTTT
v_gene: TRBV5-1
len: 14
j_gene: TRBJ2-3
d_gene: .
abundance: .

CDR3aa: CASSLGTVYGYTF
CDR3nt: TGTGCCAGCAGCTTGGGGACGGTCTATGGCTACACCTTC
v_gene: TRBV5-5
len: 13
j_gene: TRBJ1-2
d_gene: .
abundance: .

CDR3aa: CSVSAPNTGELFF
CDR3nt: TGCAGCGTTTCAGCCCCGAACACCGGGGAGCTGTTTTTT
v_gene: TRBV29-1
len: 13
j_gene: TRBJ2-2
d_gene: .
abundance: many

CDR3aa: CASSENRGYTEAFF
CDR3nt: TGTGCCAGCAGCGAAAACAGGGGATACACTGAAGCTTTCTTT
v_gene: TRBV5-4
len: 14
j_gene: TRBJ1-1
d_gene: TRBD1
abundance: .

CDR3aa: CASSLGGGTLGAYEQYF
CDR3nt: TGTGCCAGCAGCTTGGGAGGGGGGACTCTCGGGGCCTACGAGCAGTACTTC
v_gene: TRBV5-4
len: 17
j_gene: TRBJ2-7
d_gene: .
abundance: .

CDR3aa: CASSPPTRTNTEAFF
CDR3nt: TGTGCCAGCTCCCCACCCACCAGGACCAACACTGAAGCTTTCTTT
v_gene: TRBV18
len: 15
j_gene: TRBJ1-1
d_gene: .
abundance: once

CDR3aa: CASISGGRKANTGELFF
CDR3nt: TGTGCCAGCATTAGCGGGGGCCGTAAAGCGAACACCGGGGAGCTGTTTTTT
v_gene: TRBV5-8
len: 17
j_gene: TRBJ2-2
d_gene: TRBD2
abundance: .

CDR3aa: CASSEGASGNTIYF
CDR3nt: TGTGCCAGCAGTGAGGGGGCCTCGGGAAACACCATATATTTT
v_gene: TRBV6-1
len: 14
j_gene: TRBJ1-3
d_gene: .
abundance: once

CDR3aa: CASSRSSGIAEAFF
CDR3nt: TGTGCCAGCAGCCGGTCGTCGGGGATTGCTGAAGCTTTCTTT
v_gene: TRBV7-9
len: 14
j_gene: TRBJ1-1
d_gene: .
abundance: .

CDR3aa: CASSHDRDTEAFF
CDR3nt: TGTGCCAGCAGCCACGACAGGGACACTGAAGCTTTCTTT
v_gene: TRBV5-4
len: 13
j_gene: TRBJ1-1
d_gene: TRBD1
abundance: .

CDR3aa: CASAKETYGYTF
CDR3nt: TGTGCCAGCGCAAAGGAAACCTATGGCTACACCTTC
v_gene: TRBV7-9
len: 12
j_gene: TRBJ1-2
d_gene: .
abundance: .

CDR3aa: CSVAQKILNTEAFF
CDR3nt: TGCAGCGTCGCCCAAAAGATTTTGAACACTGAAGCTTTCTTT
v_gene: TRBV29-1
len: 14
j_gene: TRBJ1-1
d_gene: .
abundance: .

CDR3aa: CASSEDGTRYNEQFF
CDR3nt: TGTGCCAGCAGTGAAGACGGGACTAGGTACAATGAGCAGTTCTTC
v_gene: TRBV6-1
len: 15
j_gene: TRBJ2-1
d_gene: TRBD2
abundance: once

CDR3aa: CASAGQSNYGYTF
CDR3nt: TGTGCCAGCGCGGGTCAGTCTAACTATGGCTACACCTTC
v_gene: TRBV14
len: 13
j_gene: TRBJ1-2
d_gene: .
abundance: .

CDR3aa: CSVSWTGADYGYTF
CDR3nt: TGCAGCGTTTCCTGGACAGGGGCGGACTATGGCTACACCTTC
v_gene: TRBV29-1
len: 14
j_gene: TRBJ1-2
d_gene: TRBD1
abundance: .

CDR3aa: CASSYSGTGELFF
CDR3nt: TGTGCCAGCAGTTACTCAGGGACCGGGGAGCTGTTTTTT
v_gene: TRBV6-5
len: 13
j_gene: TRBJ2-2
d_gene: .
abundance: .

CDR3aa: CASSQGSLAGNEQFF
CDR3nt: TGCGCCAGCAGCCAAGGTTCGCTAGCAGGTAATGAGCAGTTCTTC
v_gene: TRBV4-1
len: 15
j_gene: TRBJ2-1
d_gene: .
abundance: .

CDR3aa: CASSAAGANTGELFF
CDR3nt: TGTGCCAGCAGCGCCGCGGGGGCGAACACCGGGGAGCTGTTTTTT
v_gene: TRBV27
len: 15
j_gene: TRBJ2-2
d_gene: TRBD2
abundance: few

CDR3aa: CASSALAGKATDTQYF
CDR3nt: TGTGCCAGCAGCGCCTTAGCGGGCAAGGCCACAGATACGCAGTATTTT
v_gene: TRBV13
len: 16
j_gene: TRBJ2-3
d_gene: TRBD2
abundance: .

CDR3aa: CASSLVAPGAALHF
CDR3nt: TGTGCCAGCAGCTTGGTTGCCCCTGGGGCGGCCCTCCACTTT
v_gene: TRBV5-6
len: 14
j_gene: TRBJ1-6
d_gene: .
abundance: few

CDR3aa: CASSDSGQGARTNEKLFF
CDR3nt: TGTGCCAGCAGTGATTCGGGACAGGGGGCGAGGACTAATGAAAAACTGTTTTTT
v_gene: TRBV6-1
len: 18
j_gene: TRBJ1-4
d_gene: TRBD1
abundance: .

CDR3aa: CASSRDSGNTIYF
CDR3nt: TGTGCCAGCAGTAGGGACTCTGGAAACACCATATATTTT
v_gene: TRBV13
len: 13
j_gene: TRBJ1-3
d_gene: .
abundance: .

CDR3aa: CASSIFGQGIYGYTF
CDR3nt: TGTGCCAGTAGTATTTTCGGACAGGGGATCTATGGCTACACCTTC
v_gene: TRBV19
len: 15
j_gene: TRBJ1-2
d_gene: TRBD1
abundance: once

CDR3aa: CASRPDGTNYGYTF
CDR3nt: TGTGCCAGCAGGCCGGACGGGACAAACTATGGCTACACCTTC
v_gene: TRBV2
len: 14
j_gene: TRBJ1-2
d_gene: .
abundance: .

CDR3aa: CASSQGRRSSTDTQYF
CDR3nt: TGCGCCAGCAGCCAAGGGAGGCGTTCTAGCACAGATACGCAGTATTTT
v_gene: TRBV4-1
len: 16
j_gene: TRBJ2-3
d_gene: .
abundance: .

CDR3aa: CASSLTGQGFSPLHF
CDR3nt: TGTGCCAGCAGCCTTACCGGACAGGGCTTCTCACCCCTCCACTTT
v_gene: TRBV7-9
len: 15
j_gene: TRBJ1-6
d_gene: TRBD1
abundance: .

CDR3aa: CASSQDGAGSQETQYF
CDR3nt: TGTGCCAGCAGCCAAGATGGGGCGGGGAGCCAAGAGACCCAGTACTTC
v_gene: TRBV4-2
len: 16
j_gene: TRBJ2-5
d_gene: .
abundance: .

CDR3aa: CASSREGATDTQYF
CDR3nt: TGTGCCAGCAGCCGTGAGGGGGCCACAGATACGCAGTATTTT
v_gene: TRBV6-4
len: 14
j_gene: TRBJ2-3
d_gene: TRBD1
abundance: .

CDR3aa: CASSPGQGNEQFF
CDR3nt: TGTGCCAGCTCACCGGGACAGGGCAATGAGCAGTTCTTC
v_gene: TRBV18
len: 13
j_gene: TRBJ2-1
d_gene: TRBD1
abundance: few

CDR3aa: CASRFDRGPTEAFF
CDR3nt: TGTGCCAGCAGGTTTGACAGGGGCCCTACTGAAGCTTTCTTT
v_gene: TRBV27
len: 14
j_gene: TRBJ1-1
d_gene: TRBD1
abundance: .

CDR3aa: CASSQEEVASYEQYF
CDR3nt: TGCGCCAGCAGCCAAGAGGAGGTGGCCTCCTACGAGCAGTACTTC
v_gene: TRBV4-1
len: 15
j_gene: TRBJ2-7
d_gene: .
abundance: .

CDR3aa: CASAPGPLFYGYTF
CDR3nt: TGTGCCAGCGCCCCGGGACCTTTATTCTATGGCTACACCTTC
v_gene: TRBV19
len: 14
j_gene: TRBJ1-2
d_gene: .
abundance: .

CDR3aa: CAWSDTGRVSEAFF
CDR3nt: TGTGCCTGGAGTGACACAGGGCGGGTCAGTGAAGCTTTCTTT
v_gene: TRBV30
len: 14
j_gene: TRBJ1-1
d_gene: .
abundance: .

CDR3aa: CSAHRGYTGELFF
CDR3nt: TGCAGCGCTCACAGGGGGTACACCGGGGAGCTGTTTTTT
v_gene: TRBV29-1
len: 13
j_gene: TRBJ2-2
d_gene: TRBD1
abundance: .

CDR3aa: CASSLEPGNEQFF
CDR3nt: TGTGCCAGCAGCTTAGAGCCCGGCAATGAGCAGTTCTTC
v_gene: TRBV11-2
len: 13
j_gene: TRBJ2-1
d_gene: .
abundance: .

CDR3aa: CASSIATGERYGYTF
CDR3nt: TGTGCCAGTAGTATAGCCACAGGGGAACGGTATGGCTACACCTTC
v_gene: TRBV19
len: 15
j_gene: TRBJ1-2
d_gene: TRBD1
abundance: .

CDR3aa: CASSLEGQKSPLHF
CDR3nt: TGCGCCAGCAGCTTGGAGGGGCAGAAATCACCCCTCCACTTT
v_gene: TRBV5-1
len: 14
j_gene: TRBJ1-6
d_gene: .
abundance: .

CDR3aa: CASSFSGGFSYEQYF
CDR3nt: TGTGCCAGCAGCTTTAGCGGGGGGTTCTCCTACGAGCAGTACTTC
v_gene: TRBV7-2
len: 15
j_gene: TRBJ2-7
d_gene: TRBD2
abundance: .

CDR3aa: CASSLQKGELFF
CDR3nt: TGTGCCAGCAGCTTGCAAAAGGGGGAGCTGTTTTTT
v_gene: TRBV5-6
len: 12
j_gene: TRBJ2-2
d_gene: .
abundance: few

CDR3aa: CASSSGPWEETQYF
CDR3nt: TGTGCCAGCAGCTCCGGCCCCTGGGAGGAGACCCAGTACTTC
v_gene: TRBV7-2
len: 14
j_gene: TRBJ2-5
d_gene: .
abundance: .

CDR3aa: CASSPTSGAQRNEQFF
CDR3nt: TGCGCCAGCAGCCCAACTAGCGGGGCTCAACGCAATGAGCAGTTCTTC
v_gene: TRBV5-1
len: 16
j_gene: TRBJ2-1
d_gene: TRBD2
abundance: .

CDR3aa: CASSFSGPMSPYEQYF
CDR3nt: TGTGCCAGCAGTTTTTCTGGGCCAATGTCGCCCTACGAGCAGTACTTC
v_gene: TRBV6-5
len: 16
j_gene: TRBJ2-7
d_gene: .
abundance: .

CDR3aa: CASNPGHSNTEAFF
CDR3nt: TGTGCCAGCAACCCCGGACATTCGAACACTGAAGCTTTCTTT
v_gene: TRBV7-8
len: 14
j_gene: TRBJ1-1
d_gene: .
abundance: .

CDR3aa: CASSLSGHYEQYF
CDR3nt: TGTGCCAGCAGTTTATCGGGACACTACGAGCAGTACTTC
v_gene: TRBV27
len: 13
j_gene: TRBJ2-7
d_gene: .
abundance: .

CDR3aa: CASRKLENRDGYTF
CDR3nt: TGTGCCAGCAGGAAGCTGGAGAACAGGGATGGCTACACCTTC
v_gene: TRBV7-8
len: 14
j_gene: TRBJ1-2
d_gene: .
abundance: few

CDR3aa: CASEAGGSGNTIYF
CDR3nt: TGTGCCAGCGAGGCAGGAGGCTCTGGAAACACCATATATTTT
v_gene: TRBV6-1
len: 14
j_gene: TRBJ1-3
d_gene: .
abundance: once

CDR3aa: CASSRKNTEAFF
CDR3nt: TGTGCCAGCAGCCGTAAGAATACTGAAGCTTTCTTT
v_gene: TRBV27
len: 12
j_gene: TRBJ1-1
d_gene: .
abundance: .

CDR3aa: CASSLAGGTNYGYTF
CDR3nt: TGTGCCAGCAGCTTAGCTGGGGGGACCAACTATGGCTACACCTTC
v_gene: TRBV7-8
len: 15
j_gene: TRBJ1-2
d_gene: .
abundance: .

CDR3aa: CASSYSWRNYGYTF
CDR3nt: TGTGCCAGCAGTTACTCGTGGAGAAACTATGGCTACACCTTC
v_gene: TRBV6-5
len: 14
j_gene: TRBJ1-2
d_gene: .
abundance: .

CDR3aa: CSVEVADNSPLHF
CDR3nt: TGCAGCGTTGAGGTCGCGGATAATTCACCCCTCCACTTT
v_gene: TRBV29-1
len: 13
j_gene: TRBJ1-6
d_gene: .
abundance: once

CDR3aa: CASSLSVGLGTEAFF
CDR3nt: TGTGCCAGCAGTTTATCGGTGGGACTGGGCACTGAAGCTTTCTTT
v_gene: TRBV27
len: 15
j_gene: TRBJ1-1
d_gene: .
abundance: .

CDR3aa: CASSPQMNTEAFF
CDR3nt: TGTGCCAGCAGCCCGCAGATGAACACTGAAGCTTTCTTT
v_gene: TRBV5-4
len: 13
j_gene: TRBJ1-1
d_gene: .
abundance: .